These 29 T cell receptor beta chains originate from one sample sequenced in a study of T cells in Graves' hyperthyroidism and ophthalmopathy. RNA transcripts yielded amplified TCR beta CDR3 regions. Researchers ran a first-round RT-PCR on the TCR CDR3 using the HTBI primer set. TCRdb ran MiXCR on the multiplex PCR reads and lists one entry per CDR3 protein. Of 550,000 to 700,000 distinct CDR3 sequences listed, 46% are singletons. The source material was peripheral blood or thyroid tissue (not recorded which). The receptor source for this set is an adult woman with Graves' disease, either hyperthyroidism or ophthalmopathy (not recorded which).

The CDR3 nucleotides read TGCAGTGCGACGGGGGTGATCTCCTACGAGCAGTACTTC. Protein sequence: CSATGVISYEQYF. This chain joins TRBV20-1 and TRBJ2-7, with D possibly matching TRBD2 (6 bases). Trimming took 6 bases from V and 0 from J, leaving 12 bases between them. Per the germline V gene, CDR1 is DFQATT and CDR2 is SNEGSKA (reference sequence). This CDR3 region has 13 residues.

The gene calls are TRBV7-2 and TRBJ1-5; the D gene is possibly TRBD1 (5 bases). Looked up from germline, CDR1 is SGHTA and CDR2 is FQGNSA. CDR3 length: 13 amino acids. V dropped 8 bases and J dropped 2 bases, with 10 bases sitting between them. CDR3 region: CASGHDGNQPQHF. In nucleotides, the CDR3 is TGTGCCAGCGGACACGATGGCAATCAGCCCCAGCATTTT.

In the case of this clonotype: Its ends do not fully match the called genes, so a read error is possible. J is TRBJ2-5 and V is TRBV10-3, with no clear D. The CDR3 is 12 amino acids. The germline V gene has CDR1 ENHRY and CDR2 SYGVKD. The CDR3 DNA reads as TGTGCCATCAGTGAGACGATGGGGTATCAGGACTTC. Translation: CAISETMGYQDF.

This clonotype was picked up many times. In nucleotides, the CDR3 is TGTGCCAGCAGCTTAGACTACTACAGGGAGACTGAAGCTTTCTTT. This encodes CASSLDYYRETEAFF. The chain recombines TRBV11-2 with TRBJ1-1; D possibly corresponds to TRBD1 (6 bases). The CDR3 spans 15 residues. Germline V gene data show CDR1 as SGHAT and CDR2 as FQNNGV. V was pared by 0 bases and J by 5 bases, with 13 bases between.

The CDR3 DNA sequence: TGTGCCAGCAGTTCCCCGGGGAGCGGGGGCGCAACTAATGAAAAACTGTTTTTT. It encodes CASSSPGSGGATNEKLFF. The chain carries TRBV2 and TRBJ1-4, with D maybe TRBD1 (6 bases). Per the germline V gene, CDR1 is SNHLY and CDR2 is FYNNEI. The CDR3 is 18 amino acids. V was shortened by 5 bases and J by 0 bases, with 19 bases between the two germline ends.

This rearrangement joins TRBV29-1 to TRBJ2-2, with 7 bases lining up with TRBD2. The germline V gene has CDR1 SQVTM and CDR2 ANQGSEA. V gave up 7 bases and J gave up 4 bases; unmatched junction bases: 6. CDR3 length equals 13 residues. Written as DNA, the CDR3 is TGCAGCGCTGTAGCGGGTATCACCGGGGAGCTGTTTTTT. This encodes CSAVAGITGELFF.

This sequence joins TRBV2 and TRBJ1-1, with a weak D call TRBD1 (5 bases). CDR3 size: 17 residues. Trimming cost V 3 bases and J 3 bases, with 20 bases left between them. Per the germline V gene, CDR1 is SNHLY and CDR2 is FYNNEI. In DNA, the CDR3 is TGTGCCAGCAGTGATAGGGGTACGACCAGGAGGGACACTGAAGCTTTCTTT. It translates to CASSDRGTTRRDTEAFF.

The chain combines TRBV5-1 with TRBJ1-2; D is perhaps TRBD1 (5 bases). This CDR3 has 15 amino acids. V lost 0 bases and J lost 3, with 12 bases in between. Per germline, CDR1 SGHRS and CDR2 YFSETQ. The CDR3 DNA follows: TGCGCCAGCAGCTTGGAGGAGGGGCTCCACTATGGCTACACCTTC. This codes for CASSLEEGLHYGYTF.

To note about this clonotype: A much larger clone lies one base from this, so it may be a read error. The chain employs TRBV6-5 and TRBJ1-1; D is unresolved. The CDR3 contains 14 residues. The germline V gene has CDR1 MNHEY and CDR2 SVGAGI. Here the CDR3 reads CAISYTRPVVEAFF. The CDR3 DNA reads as TGTGCCATCAGTTACACCCGCCCGGTTGTTGAAGCTTTCTTT.

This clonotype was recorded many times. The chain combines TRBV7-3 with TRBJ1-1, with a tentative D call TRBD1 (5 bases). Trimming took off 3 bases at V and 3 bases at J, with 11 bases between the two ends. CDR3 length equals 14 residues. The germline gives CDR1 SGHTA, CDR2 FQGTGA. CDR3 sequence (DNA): TGTGCCAGCAGCTTGGGCGGACACTACACTGAAGCTTTCTTT. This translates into CASSLGGHYTEAFF.

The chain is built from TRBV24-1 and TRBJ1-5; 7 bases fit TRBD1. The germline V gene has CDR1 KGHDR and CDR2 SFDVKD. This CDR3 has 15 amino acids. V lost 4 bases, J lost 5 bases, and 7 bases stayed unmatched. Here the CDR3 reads CATSDSGQFHQPQHF. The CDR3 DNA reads TGTGCCACCAGTGACTCGGGACAGTTTCATCAGCCCCAGCATTTT.

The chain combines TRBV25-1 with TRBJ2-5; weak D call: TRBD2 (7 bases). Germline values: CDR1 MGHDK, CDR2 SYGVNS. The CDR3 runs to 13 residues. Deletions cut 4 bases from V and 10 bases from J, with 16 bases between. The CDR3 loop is CASSAGRTEGQYF. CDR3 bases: TGTGCCAGCAGTGCCGGGAGGACAGAGGGCCAGTACTTC.

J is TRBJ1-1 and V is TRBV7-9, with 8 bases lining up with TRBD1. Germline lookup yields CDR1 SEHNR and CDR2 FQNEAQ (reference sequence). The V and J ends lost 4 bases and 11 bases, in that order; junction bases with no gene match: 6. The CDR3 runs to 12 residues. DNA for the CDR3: TGTGCCAGCAGCTCATGGGGACAGGTGGCTTTCTTT. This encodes CASSSWGQVAFF.

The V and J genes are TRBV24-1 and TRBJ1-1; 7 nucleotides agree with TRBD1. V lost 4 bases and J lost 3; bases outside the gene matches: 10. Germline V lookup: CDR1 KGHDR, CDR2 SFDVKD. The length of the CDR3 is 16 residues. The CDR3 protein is CATSDWDSPVDTEAFF. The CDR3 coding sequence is TGTGCCACCAGTGACTGGGACAGCCCGGTGGACACTGAAGCTTTCTTT.

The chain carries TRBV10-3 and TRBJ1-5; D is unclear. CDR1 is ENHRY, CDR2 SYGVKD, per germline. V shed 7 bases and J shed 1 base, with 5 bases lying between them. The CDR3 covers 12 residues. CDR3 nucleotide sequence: TGTGCCATCACCAAGAGCAATCAGCCCCAGCATTTT. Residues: CAITKSNQPQHF.

CDR3 nucleotide sequence: TGTGCCAGCAGCCGATCATCCCCATATGGCTACACCTTC. Protein: CASSRSSPYGYTF. The chain employs TRBV12-3 or TRBV12-4 and TRBJ1-2; D is undetermined. Trimming pared 6 bases from V and 5 bases from J, leaving 13 bases between. The CDR3 loop spans 13 amino acids.

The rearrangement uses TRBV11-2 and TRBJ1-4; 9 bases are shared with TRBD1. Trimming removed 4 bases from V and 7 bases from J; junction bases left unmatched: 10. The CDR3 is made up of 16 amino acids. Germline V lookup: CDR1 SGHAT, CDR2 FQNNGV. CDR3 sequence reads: CASSSPPGQGGEKLFF. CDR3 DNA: TGTGCCAGCAGCTCACCACCGGGACAGGGAGGTGAAAAACTGTTTTTT.

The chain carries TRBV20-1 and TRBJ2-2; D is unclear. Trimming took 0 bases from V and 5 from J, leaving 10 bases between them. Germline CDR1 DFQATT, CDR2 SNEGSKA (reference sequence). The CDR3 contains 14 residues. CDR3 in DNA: TGCAGTGCTAGAGATTCTGGCGGAACCGGGGAGCTGTTTTTT. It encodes CSARDSGGTGELFF.

This CDR3 reads CASSLNSRAVNEKLFF. The CDR3, as DNA: TGTGCCAGCAGCTTGAATAGCCGGGCCGTTAATGAAAAACTGTTTTTT. This chain uses TRBV7-9 with TRBJ1-4; D unresolved. Trimming stripped 3 bases from V and 4 bases from J, with 15 bases between. CDR3 size: 16 residues. Germline assignment: CDR1 SEHNR and CDR2 FQNEAQ (reference sequence).

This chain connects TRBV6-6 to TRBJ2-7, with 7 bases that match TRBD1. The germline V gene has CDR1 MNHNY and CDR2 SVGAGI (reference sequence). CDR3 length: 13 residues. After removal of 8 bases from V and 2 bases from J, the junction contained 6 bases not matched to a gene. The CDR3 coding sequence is TGTGCCAGCGAAAGGACAGGCACCTACGAGCAGTACTTC. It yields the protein CASERTGTYEQYF.

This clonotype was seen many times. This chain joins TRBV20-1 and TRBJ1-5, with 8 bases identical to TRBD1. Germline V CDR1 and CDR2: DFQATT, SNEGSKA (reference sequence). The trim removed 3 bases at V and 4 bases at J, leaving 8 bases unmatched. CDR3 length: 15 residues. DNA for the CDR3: TGCAGTGCTAGTGAGGCAGGGGGCTTTAATCAGCCCCAGCATTTT. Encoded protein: CSASEAGGFNQPQHF.

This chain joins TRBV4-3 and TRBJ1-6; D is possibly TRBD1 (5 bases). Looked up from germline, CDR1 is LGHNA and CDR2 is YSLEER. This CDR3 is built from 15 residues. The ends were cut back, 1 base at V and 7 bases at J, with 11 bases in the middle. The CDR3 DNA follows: TGCGCCAGCAGCCAAGTGACAGTGGAAAATTCACCCCTCCACTTT. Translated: CASSQVTVENSPLHF.

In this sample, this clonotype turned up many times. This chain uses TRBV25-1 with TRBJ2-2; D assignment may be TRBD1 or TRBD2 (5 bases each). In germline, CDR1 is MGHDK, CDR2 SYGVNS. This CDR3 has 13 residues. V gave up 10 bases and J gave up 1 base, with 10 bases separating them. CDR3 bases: TGTGCCACCGAGGGGCTGAACACCGGGGAGCTGTTTTTT. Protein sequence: CATEGLNTGELFF.

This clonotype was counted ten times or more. CDR3 amino acids: CASSQLLAGPYEQYF. The DNA for the CDR3 is TGTGCCAGCAGCCAACTACTAGCGGGACCCTACGAGCAGTACTTC. The chain recombines TRBV3-1 with TRBJ2-7; 10 bases are a match to TRBD2. V trimming: 2 bases; J trimming: 2 bases; junction bases outside the gene matches: 3. Germline CDR1 and CDR2: LGHDT and YNNKEL (reference sequence). The CDR3 totals 15 residues.

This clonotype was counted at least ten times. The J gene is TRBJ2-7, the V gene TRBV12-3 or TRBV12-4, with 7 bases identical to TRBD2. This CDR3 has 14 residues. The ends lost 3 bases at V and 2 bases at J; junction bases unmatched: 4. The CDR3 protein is CASSFAGAPYEQYF. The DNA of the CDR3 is TGTGCCAGCAGTTTCGCGGGAGCCCCCTACGAGCAGTACTTC.

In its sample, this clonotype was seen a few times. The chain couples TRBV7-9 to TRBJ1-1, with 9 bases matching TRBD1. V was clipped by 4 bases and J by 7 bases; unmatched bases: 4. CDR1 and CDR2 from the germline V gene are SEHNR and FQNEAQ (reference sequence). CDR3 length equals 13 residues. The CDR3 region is CASSSDRGGEAFF. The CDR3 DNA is TGTGCCAGCAGCTCAGACAGGGGGGGTGAAGCTTTCTTT.

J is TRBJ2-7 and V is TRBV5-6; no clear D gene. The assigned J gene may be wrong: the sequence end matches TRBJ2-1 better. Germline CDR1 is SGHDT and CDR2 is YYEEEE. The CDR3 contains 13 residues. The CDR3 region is CASSQLRPHEQFF. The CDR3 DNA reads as TGTGCCAGCAGCCAACTTCGGCCCCATGAGCAGTTCTTC.

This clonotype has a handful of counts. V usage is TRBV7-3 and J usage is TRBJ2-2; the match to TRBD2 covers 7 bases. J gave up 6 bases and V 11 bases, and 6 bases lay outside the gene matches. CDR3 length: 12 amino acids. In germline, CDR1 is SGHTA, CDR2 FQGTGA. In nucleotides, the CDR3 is TGTGCCTCAGCGGGGATCGCCGGGGAGCTGTTTTTT. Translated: CASAGIAGELFF.

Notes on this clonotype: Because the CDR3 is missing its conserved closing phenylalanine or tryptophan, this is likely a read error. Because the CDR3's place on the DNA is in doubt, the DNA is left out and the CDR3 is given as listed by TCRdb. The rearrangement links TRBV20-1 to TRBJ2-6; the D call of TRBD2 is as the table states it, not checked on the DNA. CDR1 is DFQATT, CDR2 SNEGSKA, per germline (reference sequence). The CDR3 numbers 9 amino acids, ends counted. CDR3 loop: CSARLAGGL.